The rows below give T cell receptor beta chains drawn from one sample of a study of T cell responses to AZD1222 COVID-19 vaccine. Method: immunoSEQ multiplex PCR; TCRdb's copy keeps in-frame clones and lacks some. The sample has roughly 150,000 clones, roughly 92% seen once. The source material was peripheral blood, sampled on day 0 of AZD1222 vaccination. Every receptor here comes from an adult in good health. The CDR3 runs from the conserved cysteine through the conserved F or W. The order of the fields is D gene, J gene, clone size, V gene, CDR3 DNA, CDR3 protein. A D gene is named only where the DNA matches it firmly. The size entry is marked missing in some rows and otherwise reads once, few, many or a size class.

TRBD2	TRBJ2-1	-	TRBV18	TGTGCCAGCTCAACAGGACTAGCCAGCAATGAGCAGTTCTTC	CASSTGLASNEQFF
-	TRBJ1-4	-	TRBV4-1	TGCGCCAGCAGCCCCGCCGTTGGGCCCCGTCGGAAACTGTTTTTT	CASSPAVGPRRKLFF
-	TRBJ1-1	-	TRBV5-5	TGTGCCAGCAGCTTGAAACGTGACACCGTTCTCGAAGCTTTCTTT	CASSLKRDTVLEAFF
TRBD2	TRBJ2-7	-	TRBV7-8	TGTGCCAGCAGCTTAATCACTAGCGGTTCCTACGAGCAGTACTTC	CASSLITSGSYEQYF
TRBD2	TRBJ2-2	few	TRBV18	TGTGCCAGCTCACCCGCGGGACTATACGGCACCGGGGAGCTGTTTTTT	CASSPAGLYGTGELFF
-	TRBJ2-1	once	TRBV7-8	TGTGCCAGCAGCTTAAGGGACTTAGGGATAGGGAATGAGCAGTTCTTC	CASSLRDLGIGNEQFF
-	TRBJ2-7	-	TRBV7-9	TGTGCCAGCAGCTTCGGGACGGGATCCTACGAGCAGTACTTC	CASSFGTGSYEQYF
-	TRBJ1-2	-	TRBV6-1	TGTGCCAGCAGTGAATCTCCCAGGGTGGGAGGCTACACCTTC	CASSESPRVGGYTF
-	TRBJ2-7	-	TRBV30	TGTGCCTGGACCCCGGGGGACGCCTACGAGCAGTACTTC	CAWTPGDAYEQYF
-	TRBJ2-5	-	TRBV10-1	TGCGCCAGCAGTGATTATGCCGGGAAAGAGACCCAGTACTTC	CASSDYAGKETQYF
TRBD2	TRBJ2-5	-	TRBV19	TGTGCCAGTATGGGGGGGACTAGCGGGAGAGGGGAGACCCAGTACTTC	CASMGGTSGRGETQYF
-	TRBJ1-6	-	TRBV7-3	TGTGCCAGCAGCGCCACAGGGAATTCACCCCTCCACTTT	CASSATGNSPLHF
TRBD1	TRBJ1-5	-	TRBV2	TGTGCCATCGCGGGACAGAGCAATCAGCCCCAGCATTTT	CAIAGQSNQPQHF
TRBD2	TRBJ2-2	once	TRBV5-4	TGTGCCAGCAGCTTGGCCCGGGGGGGCGGGGAGCTGTTTTTT	CASSLARGGGELFF
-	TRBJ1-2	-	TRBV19	TGTGCTAAATCCCCTACCGACAGGAGGCTAATCGACTATGGCTACACCTTC	CAKSPTDRRLIDYGYTF
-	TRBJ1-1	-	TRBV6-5	TGTGCCAGCAGAGCCGGGAGGGGTGGATTCACTGAAGCTTTCTTT	CASRAGRGGFTEAFF
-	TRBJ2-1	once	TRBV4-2	TGTGCCAGCAGCTTTCGGTCCTCGGCGGATGAGCAGTTCTTC	CASSFRSSADEQFF
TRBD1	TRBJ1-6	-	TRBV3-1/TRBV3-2	TGTGCCAGCAGCAGGGACAGGGGAAGGTCTTCACCCCTCCACTTT	CASSRDRGRSSPLHF
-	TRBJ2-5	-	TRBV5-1	TGCGCCAGCAGCTTTGGACCCCAGGAGGAGACCCAGTACTTC	CASSFGPQEETQYF
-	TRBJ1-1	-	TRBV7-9	TGTGCCAGCAGCTTAGGGGGGGCAGGACACACTGAAGCTTTCTTT	CASSLGGAGHTEAFF
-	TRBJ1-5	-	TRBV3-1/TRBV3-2	TGTGCCAGCAGCCCCGGACATAATAGCAATCAGCCCCAGCATTTT	CASSPGHNSNQPQHF
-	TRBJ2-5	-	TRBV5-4	TGTGCCAGCAGCTTGGGGGGGTACCAAGAGACCCAGTACTTC	CASSLGGYQETQYF
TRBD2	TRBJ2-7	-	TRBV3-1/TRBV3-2	TGTGCCAGCAGCCAAGGGCTCGGGACTAAAGACGAGCAGTACTTC	CASSQGLGTKDEQYF
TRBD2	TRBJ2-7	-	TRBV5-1	TGCGCCAGCAGCCTCGCTAGCGGGACTCCCTACGAGCAGTACTTC	CASSLASGTPYEQYF
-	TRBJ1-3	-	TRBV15	TGTGCCACCAGCAGAGGTGGATTCCCTGGAAACACCATATATTTT	CATSRGGFPGNTIYF
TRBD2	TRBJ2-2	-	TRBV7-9	TGTGCCAGCAGCCACCGGGGGGCGAACACCGGGGAGCTGTTTTTT	CASSHRGANTGELFF
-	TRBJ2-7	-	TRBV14	TGTGCCAGCAGCCAAGCGAGGACCTCCTACGAGCAGTACTTC	CASSQARTSYEQYF
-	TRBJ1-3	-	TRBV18	TGTGCCAGCTCACCCCCCGGCCCCTCTGGAAACACCATATATTTT	CASSPPGPSGNTIYF
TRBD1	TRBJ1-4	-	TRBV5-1	TGCGCCAGCAGACAGGGACAGGGCGAAAAACTGTTTTTT	CASRQGQGEKLFF
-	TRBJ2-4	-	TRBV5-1	TGCGCCAGCAGCTTGGGGACAACCAAAAACATTCAGTACTTC	CASSLGTTKNIQYF
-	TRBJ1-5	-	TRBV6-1	TGTGCCAGCAGTGAACCCTTAAAGAGCAATCAGCCCCAGCATTTT	CASSEPLKSNQPQHF
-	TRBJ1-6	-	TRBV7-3	TGTGCCAGCAGCTTAACGTACGGCAGCTCACCCCTCCACTTT	CASSLTYGSSPLHF
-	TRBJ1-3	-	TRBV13	TGTGCCAGCAGCTTAAAGGGGACTGGAAACACCATATATTTT	CASSLKGTGNTIYF
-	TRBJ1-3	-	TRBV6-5	TGTGCCAGCACCACCACCCCAGGAAACACCATATATTTT	CASTTTPGNTIYF
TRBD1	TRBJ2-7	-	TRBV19	TGTGCCAGTAGTGGGAGTGGGACAGGGGCCTACGAGCAGTACTTC	CASSGSGTGAYEQYF
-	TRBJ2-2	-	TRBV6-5	TGTGCCAGCAGCAATCGGGACGGCACCGGGGAGCTGTTTTTT	CASSNRDGTGELFF
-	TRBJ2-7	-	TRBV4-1	TGCGCCAGCAGCCAAGACATGTCCGGGTTCAGAGACTACGAGCAGTACTTC	CASSQDMSGFRDYEQYF
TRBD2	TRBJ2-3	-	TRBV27	TGTGCCAGCAAACCCCGGCCGACTAGCGGCACAGATACGCAGTATTTT	CASKPRPTSGTDTQYF
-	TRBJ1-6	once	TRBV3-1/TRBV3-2	TGTGCCAGCAGCCAGGCAGGGAGAGGGGTCAATTCACCCCTCCACTTT	CASSQAGRGVNSPLHF
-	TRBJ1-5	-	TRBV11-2	TGTGCCAGCAGCTTAGTAAGGGACCAGCCCCAGCATTTT	CASSLVRDQPQHF
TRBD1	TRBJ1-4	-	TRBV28	TGTGCCAGCGGTGAACTTCGACAGGGGGGGGTTGAAAAACTGTTTTTT	CASGELRQGGVEKLFF
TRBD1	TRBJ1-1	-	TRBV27	TGTGCCAGCAGCTACCGGGACAGCAACACTGAAGCTTTCTTT	CASSYRDSNTEAFF
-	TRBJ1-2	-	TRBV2	TGTGCCAGCAGGTTGGCGGCTAATGGCTACACCTTC	CASRLAANGYTF
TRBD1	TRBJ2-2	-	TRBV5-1	TGCGCCAGCAGCTTGGCCGGACAGGGGGGCACCGGGGAGCTGTTTTTT	CASSLAGQGGTGELFF